A selection of T cell receptor beta chains follows, all from one sample in a study of metastatic and nonmetastatic thyroid tumors. TCRdb reprocessed the PCR reads using MiXCR. Of tens of thousands of clones listed, under 20% are singletons. Material: blood. These TCRs come from a female donor with papillary thyroid cancer or a benign thyroid nodule (not recorded which). Some clones in this sample may be carry-over from other donors' samples. Each CDR3 is given with its conserved first and last residue. D genes are given only for firm matches. The size of a clone is reported for some rows only, either as once, few or many, or as a class for expanded clones.

cdr3_nt: TGCAGCGTTCCTCCGGGACAGGGTTTGACAGATACGCAGTATTTT
cdr3_aa: CSVPPGQGLTDTQYF
v_call: TRBV29-1
d_call: TRBD1
j_call: TRBJ2-3
clone_size: many

cdr3_nt: TGTGCCCTCTGTCCGGGACAGGTATACACCTTC
cdr3_aa: CALCPGQVYTF
v_call: TRBV10-3
d_call: TRBD1
j_call: TRBJ1-2
clone_size: .

cdr3_nt: TGTGCCAGCAGCCAGTCGGGACTATTTAGCTCCTACAATGAGCAGTTCTTC
cdr3_aa: CASSQSGLFSSYNEQFF
v_call: TRBV4-2
d_call: TRBD2
j_call: TRBJ2-1
clone_size: many

cdr3_nt: TGTGCCAGCAGTCTGTCGCCGGTAAATACGCAGTATTTT
cdr3_aa: CASSLSPVNTQYF
v_call: TRBV27
d_call: .
j_call: TRBJ2-3
clone_size: many

cdr3_nt: TGTGCCTGGAGTGTAGGAAGGGGGGGCAATGAGCAGTTCTTC
cdr3_aa: CAWSVGRGGNEQFF
v_call: TRBV30
d_call: .
j_call: TRBJ2-1
clone_size: many

cdr3_nt: TGTGCCAGCAGCCAGCCGGGACTTGCCTACAATGAGCAGTTCTTC
cdr3_aa: CASSQPGLAYNEQFF
v_call: TRBV3-1
d_call: .
j_call: TRBJ2-1
clone_size: many

cdr3_nt: TGTGCCAGCATCTGGCTAGCGGGAGGCAACGCAGATACGCAGTATTTT
cdr3_aa: CASIWLAGGNADTQYF
v_call: TRBV6-1
d_call: TRBD2
j_call: TRBJ2-3
clone_size: few

cdr3_nt: TGCGCCAGCAGCTTGGGCCTAGAAAGCTACGAGCAGTACTTC
cdr3_aa: CASSLGLESYEQYF
v_call: TRBV5-1
d_call: .
j_call: TRBJ2-7
clone_size: .

cdr3_nt: TGTGCCAGCAGCTTTCTGTCAGGGATGAACACTGAAGCTTTCTTT
cdr3_aa: CASSFLSGMNTEAFF
v_call: TRBV7-2
d_call: .
j_call: TRBJ1-1
clone_size: .

cdr3_nt: TGCAGTGCTATCCCCATAAGTAGCGGGGGGAACCAAGAGACCCAGTACTTC
cdr3_aa: CSAIPISSGGNQETQYF
v_call: TRBV20-1
d_call: TRBD2
j_call: TRBJ2-5
clone_size: many

cdr3_nt: TGCGCCAGCAGCTTAGGACAGTCGTGGGGAAACACCATATATTTT
cdr3_aa: CASSLGQSWGNTIYF
v_call: TRBV5-1
d_call: .
j_call: TRBJ1-3
clone_size: many

cdr3_nt: TGTGCCAGCAGTTACAACAGACAGGCCCACGAGCAGTACTTC
cdr3_aa: CASSYNRQAHEQYF
v_call: TRBV6-5
d_call: .
j_call: TRBJ2-7
clone_size: medium-sized

cdr3_nt: TGTGCCAGTAGTGCCGGGACAGGGGGCTTCCACGAGCAGTACTTC
cdr3_aa: CASSAGTGGFHEQYF
v_call: TRBV19
d_call: TRBD1
j_call: TRBJ2-7
clone_size: few

cdr3_nt: TGTGCCACCCTACCTTCCGGGACATCATATGGCTACACCTTC
cdr3_aa: CATLPSGTSYGYTF
v_call: TRBV10-3
d_call: .
j_call: TRBJ1-2
clone_size: many

cdr3_nt: TGTGCCAGCAGTTGGAGGGGGGGAGATGAGCAGTTCTTC
cdr3_aa: CASSWRGGDEQFF
v_call: TRBV6-1
d_call: .
j_call: TRBJ2-1
clone_size: medium-sized

cdr3_nt: TGTGCCAGCTCACCTCCGGCGGGGGGTAGCAATCAGCCCCAGCATTTT
cdr3_aa: CASSPPAGGSNQPQHF
v_call: TRBV18
d_call: .
j_call: TRBJ1-5
clone_size: many

cdr3_nt: TGCAGTGCTAGAAACCCCGTCGATGGATCTAATCAGCCCCAGCATTTT
cdr3_aa: CSARNPVDGSNQPQHF
v_call: TRBV20-1
d_call: .
j_call: TRBJ1-5
clone_size: many

cdr3_nt: TGTGCCAGCAGCTTGGACACACTCGCGAACACCGGGGAGCTGTTTTTT
cdr3_aa: CASSLDTLANTGELFF
v_call: TRBV11-1
d_call: .
j_call: TRBJ2-2
clone_size: .

cdr3_nt: TGTGCCAGCAGTTTCAACCGACCTACAAGCGAAGCTTTCTTT
cdr3_aa: CASSFNRPTSEAFF
v_call: TRBV12-3/TRBV12-4
d_call: .
j_call: TRBJ1-1
clone_size: many

cdr3_nt: TGTGCCAGCGGCTCAACAGGGGTCGGAAAACCCCAGCATTTT
cdr3_aa: CASGSTGVGKPQHF
v_call: TRBV12-3/TRBV12-4
d_call: TRBD1
j_call: TRBJ1-5
clone_size: few

cdr3_nt: TGCGCCAGCAGCTTGGCACAGCCGAGGGGCTACACCTTC
cdr3_aa: CASSLAQPRGYTF
v_call: TRBV5-1
d_call: .
j_call: TRBJ1-2
clone_size: few

cdr3_nt: TGTGCCTGGCGAGGCTTAGGAGCAGAAAAACTGTTTTTT
cdr3_aa: CAWRGLGAEKLFF
v_call: TRBV30
d_call: .
j_call: TRBJ1-4
clone_size: many

cdr3_nt: TGTGCCAGCAGCCTCGTTAGAACCCGACACTACGAGCAGTACTTC
cdr3_aa: CASSLVRTRHYEQYF
v_call: TRBV11-2
d_call: .
j_call: TRBJ2-7
clone_size: many

cdr3_nt: TGTGCCAGCAGCTCTGGACTACTGACCTACAATGAGCAGTTCTTC
cdr3_aa: CASSSGLLTYNEQFF
v_call: TRBV11-1
d_call: .
j_call: TRBJ2-1
clone_size: .

cdr3_nt: TGTGCCAGTAGCCAGAAGGTGAACACTGAAGCTTTCTTT
cdr3_aa: CASSQKVNTEAFF
v_call: TRBV19
d_call: .
j_call: TRBJ1-1
clone_size: .

cdr3_nt: TGTGCCAGCAGTTCACAGACAGGGGAGCCTTCACCCCTCCACTTT
cdr3_aa: CASSSQTGEPSPLHF
v_call: TRBV6-5
d_call: TRBD1
j_call: TRBJ1-6
clone_size: few

cdr3_nt: TGTGCCAGTAGCCCATGGCACAGGGGAGCGAACGGGGAGCTGTTCTTT
cdr3_aa: CASSPWHRGANGELFF
v_call: TRBV19
d_call: TRBD1
j_call: TRBJ2-2
clone_size: once

cdr3_nt: TGTGCCAGCAGCCAACAGGGGGATGTAGGCTACACCTTC
cdr3_aa: CASSQQGDVGYTF
v_call: TRBV12-3/TRBV12-4
d_call: TRBD1
j_call: TRBJ1-2
clone_size: medium-sized

cdr3_nt: TGTGCCAGCAGAGGGATCATGAACACTGAAGCTTTCTTT
cdr3_aa: CASRGIMNTEAFF
v_call: TRBV28
d_call: .
j_call: TRBJ1-1
clone_size: medium-sized

cdr3_nt: TGTGCCAGCAGTGGGGCAGGACAGAGCAATGAGCAGTTCTTC
cdr3_aa: CASSGAGQSNEQFF
v_call: TRBV6-1
d_call: .
j_call: TRBJ2-1
clone_size: medium-sized

cdr3_nt: TGTGCCACCAGCAGAGAGAAAGCGGGAGAGGTCAATGAGCAGTTCTTC
cdr3_aa: CATSREKAGEVNEQFF
v_call: TRBV15
d_call: TRBD2
j_call: TRBJ2-1
clone_size: many

cdr3_nt: TGTGCCTGGAGTATGGGGCTCGCTAGCACAGATACGCAGTATTTT
cdr3_aa: CAWSMGLASTDTQYF
v_call: TRBV30
d_call: .
j_call: TRBJ2-3
clone_size: many

cdr3_nt: TGTGCCAGCAGCTTAGCATCCAGCACAGATACGCGGTATTTT
cdr3_aa: CASSLASSTDTRYF
v_call: TRBV11-2
d_call: .
j_call: TRBJ2-3
clone_size: many

cdr3_nt: TGTGCCAGCAGACCTACAGCGGGGAGGGAGACCCAGTACTTC
cdr3_aa: CASRPTAGRETQYF
v_call: TRBV12-3/TRBV12-4
d_call: TRBD2
j_call: TRBJ2-5
clone_size: many

cdr3_nt: TGTGCCAGTCCGGTCAGTTCCTCTGGGGCCAACGTCCTGACTTTC
cdr3_aa: CASPVSSSGANVLTF
v_call: TRBV9
d_call: .
j_call: TRBJ2-6
clone_size: .

cdr3_nt: TGTGCCAGCAGCCTCTCCCCAGATACGCAGTATTTT
cdr3_aa: CASSLSPDTQYF
v_call: TRBV7-3
d_call: .
j_call: TRBJ2-3
clone_size: many

cdr3_nt: TGTGCCACCAGCAGAGGGGGCCAGAGGGAGACCCAGTACTTC
cdr3_aa: CATSRGGQRETQYF
v_call: TRBV15
d_call: .
j_call: TRBJ2-5
clone_size: many

cdr3_nt: TGTGCCAGCACGCTTCATACAGGGGGCAGGGCGCAGTATTTT
cdr3_aa: CASTLHTGGRAQYF
v_call: TRBV6-4
d_call: TRBD1
j_call: TRBJ2-3
clone_size: medium-sized

cdr3_nt: TGTGCCAGCAGCCAACTGACAGGGAGCTCCTATAATTCACCCCTCCACTTT
cdr3_aa: CASSQLTGSSYNSPLHF
v_call: TRBV14
d_call: TRBD1
j_call: TRBJ1-6
clone_size: few

cdr3_nt: TGTGCCAGCAGTCCAACTACCAATTTAGCCACAGATACGCAGTATTTT
cdr3_aa: CASSPTTNLATDTQYF
v_call: TRBV6-1
d_call: .
j_call: TRBJ2-3
clone_size: many

cdr3_nt: TGTGCCAGCAGTGAGGCAGGGGCCTACTATGGCTACACCTTC
cdr3_aa: CASSEAGAYYGYTF
v_call: TRBV6-1
d_call: .
j_call: TRBJ1-2
clone_size: few

cdr3_nt: TGTGCCAGCAGCCAAGTGACTAGCGGGGCACCCGAGCAGTACTTC
cdr3_aa: CASSQVTSGAPEQYF
v_call: TRBV4-2
d_call: TRBD2
j_call: TRBJ2-7
clone_size: .

cdr3_nt: TGTGCCAGCAGCCCCCTGGGGGGAAACATCGCCGGGGAGCTGTTTTTT
cdr3_aa: CASSPLGGNIAGELFF
v_call: TRBV11-1
d_call: .
j_call: TRBJ2-2
clone_size: .

cdr3_nt: TGTGCCAGCAGTTCCCCCACAGGCCCCATGGGCTACACCTTC
cdr3_aa: CASSSPTGPMGYTF
v_call: TRBV28
d_call: .
j_call: TRBJ1-2
clone_size: .